This T cell receptor (beta chain) comes out of a study of beta chain features in type 1 diabetes. Broader study findings: Moderate but significant shortening of TCRB CDR3s was recorded in all four CD4+ subsets from Type 1 diabetes patients.

In germline, CDR1 is MNHEY, CDR2 SMNVEV (reference sequence). The CDR3 consists of 18 residues. The ends lost 0 bases at V and 4 bases at J; junction bases unmatched: 13. What was sequenced were expressed TCRB transcripts, since all of the isolated RNA had been reverse transcribed. Sequenced by immunoSEQ multiplex PCR; TCRdb stores in-frame clones only, minus some. The sample has about 230,000 clones; more than 15% are singletons. The sample holds a few counts of this clone. The antigen remains unidentified. One heparinised draw, averaging about 116 mL, was taken per donor. Sorting based on CD45RO/CCR7/CD25/CD127/CD95/CD27 separated CD4+ naive, central memory, regulatory and stem cell-like memory cells.

The chain employs TRBV27 and TRBJ2-3; 7 bases are a match to TRBD2. This receptor was taken from a man in his thirties or forties with type 1 diabetes. Source material: naive CD4+ T cells from blood. The CDR3 sequence is CASSLSGFLREPPDTQYF. DNA for the CDR3: TGTGCCAGCAGTTTATCGGGCTTTTTGCGGGAGCCCCCAGATACGCAGTATTTT.